Detailed here is one T cell receptor beta chain. The clone's antigen remains unknown. No much larger clone is present one base from it, and per-base qualities are unavailable. Sequencing of the TRB variable region was done with the immunoSEQ hsTCRB v3.0 assay at survey level resolution. A depth of roughly 35,000-50,000 T-cell genomes per sample was targeted for TRB sequencing. Pooled TRB libraries were sequenced on an Illumina MiSeq with a v3 150-cycle kit. Per the authors' processing: Repertoire analysis ran in R within a reproducible Nextflow workflow covering QC, data transformation and analysis. LymphoSeq2, an R package for exploring AIRR-Seq data, was used to implement the custom analyses. A handful of samples yielding fewer than 5000 total TRB sequences were excluded, leaving roughly 200 analyzed HIV repertoires. Among the approximately 200 retained HIV repertoires, 55 to 60 were collected before ART initiation and approximately 130 after ART initiation. Repertoires were downsampled to 5000 TRB nucleotide sequences, and summary statistics were averaged over 100 downsampling iterations. TRB sequences were retained for analysis only if CDR3 regions of at least seven amino acids were present. Two measures captured diversity: a Shannon entropy-derived clonality score and the Gini coefficient. In the repertoire networks, any two of the top 5000 CDR3 amino acid sequences were linked whenever the two sequences differed by an edit distance of one. For TRB CDR3 amino acid sequences, antigen specificity groups and MHC restriction were predicted with GLIPH2. Known CMV, EBV, HIV or tissue antigen associations were flagged by matching CDR3 amino acid sequences against VDJdb and McPAS-TCR. Pre-ART, post-ART and control groups were compared with Wilcoxon signed-rank tests and Holm-Bonferroni correction. As stored in TCRdb, this immuneACCESS dataset retains in-frame rearrangements with V and J assigned. A fraction of the clones does not appear; measured against another copy, unresolved V genes explain less than half of the discrepancy, and the remainder lacks a known reason. V and J calls and clone size are given by that table; D and trimming were obtained from the DNA. The table for this sample lists around 26,000 clones; approximately 76% of them were counted only once. Approximately 10% of the sample is taken by the ten largest.

The sample originates from a study of long-term antiretroviral therapy in people with HIV (dated by TCRdb to 2021 to 2024). At the level of the whole study: Collection of the earliest samples took place about a decade ahead of the 2015 WHO recommendation for immediate ART, at a time when ART was typically delayed until CD4 counts fell. This retrospective serial study examined whether starting ART and sustained HIV suppression were associated with changes in the composition and diversity of the TRB repertoire in peripheral blood. From some 30 adults with confirmed HIV infection, the cohort provided around 180 cryopreserved PBMC samples, gathered serially across a mean of roughly 6 years (range 1-12). About a third of the roughly 30 participants with HIV were female. Test extractions of a monoclonal T-cell line alongside approximately 36 polyclonal samples showed no cross-contamination during QIAcube processing.

General conclusions and limits of the study: Starting ART was linked to a significant rise in TRB diversity, yet even after long-term ART the diversity remained significantly lower than in transplant donor controls. Expanded TRB clones identified before ART initiation dominated the repertoire across all time points, though the dominance fluctuated and decreased in many PLHIV after ART. No data were available on ART adherence, viral resistance or therapy changes, limiting inferences about post-ART repertoire changes. HIV repertoires had narrower CDR3 length ranges than controls, and the network structure suggested an antigen-experienced repertoire that shifted only slightly toward naive after ART. Limited PBMC availability meant only the TCR beta chain was sequenced, without alpha chain pairing. The samples were dated from about 2003 to 2018, and the ART regimens that were used may be less effective than current ART regimens. Unsorted PBMC were profiled instead of sorted CD4+ and CD8+ T cells because pre-ART samples had limited cell numbers.

To be included, a participant needed at least one PBMC sample from before ART initiation plus at least two post-ART samples. Every participant with HIV received treatment in the United States of America. Before DNA extraction, cryopreserved samples containing about 1-11 million PBMC were thawed and washed. At the time of the earliest PBMC sample, participants with HIV were aged between about 20 and 55 years. PBMC samples from each participant spanned 1-4 timepoints before ART initiation and 2-8 timepoints after ART initiation, with a median of 7 samples. Serial HIV viral load, CD4+ T-cell count, ART history and demographic data were obtained for every participant. Genomic DNA was extracted from unsorted PBMC with a Qiagen kit on a QIAcube, with processing performed in batches of 12 samples. V was cut back by 0 bases and J by 0 bases, leaving a gap of 6 bases between them. CDR3 length: 15 amino acids, cysteine to phenylalanine. Only the CDR3 DNA is retained, 45 bases long and in frame from the first base. CDR1 SSHAT and CDR2 FNYEAQ were looked up in the germline V gene (reference sequence).

The rearranged segments are TRBV7-7 and TRBJ2-1, with no confidently assigned D gene. This TCR derives from a woman aged 40-49 years with HIV. The sequences come from unsorted PBMCs, collected 1.1 years before starting antiretroviral therapy. The nucleotide sequence is TGTGCCAGCAGCTTAGCAGGAGACTCCTACAATGAGCAGTTCTTC. Its protein reads: CASSLAGDSYNEQFF.